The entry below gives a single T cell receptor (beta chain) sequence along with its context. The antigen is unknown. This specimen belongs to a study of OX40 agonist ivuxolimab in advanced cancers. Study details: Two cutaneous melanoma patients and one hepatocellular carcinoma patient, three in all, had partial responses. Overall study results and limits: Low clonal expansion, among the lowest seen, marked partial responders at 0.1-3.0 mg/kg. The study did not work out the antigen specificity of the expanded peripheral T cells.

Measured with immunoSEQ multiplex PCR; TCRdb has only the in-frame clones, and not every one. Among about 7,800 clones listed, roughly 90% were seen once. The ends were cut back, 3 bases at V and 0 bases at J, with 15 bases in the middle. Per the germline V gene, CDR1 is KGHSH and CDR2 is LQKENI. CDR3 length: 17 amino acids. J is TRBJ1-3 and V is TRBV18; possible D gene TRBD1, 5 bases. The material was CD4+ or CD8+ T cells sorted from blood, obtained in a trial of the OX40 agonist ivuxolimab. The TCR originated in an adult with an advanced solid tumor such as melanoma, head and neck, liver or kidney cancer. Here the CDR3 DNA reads TGTGCCAGCTCACCCCTAACAGGAGAGGGCTCTGGAAACACCATATATTTT. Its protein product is CASSPLTGEGSGNTIYF.